A single sample is the source of the 25 T cell receptor beta chains below, sequenced in a study of CD8+CD57+ T cells in acquired aplastic anemia. According to the study, genomic DNA was the template for TCR beta VDJ and CDR3 profiling. TCRdb analysed the reads with MiXCR anew, one entry per CDR3 protein. The table has around 180,000 distinct CDR3 sequences, about three fifths seen once. Sequencing used sorted CD4+, CD8+, or CD8+CD57+ T cells (not recorded which) from PBMCs. The receptors stem from a human donor in good health.

In DNA, the CDR3 is TGTGCCAGCAGCGCGACTAGCGGAAAGAACTACAATGAGCAGTTCTTC. It encodes CASSATSGKNYNEQFF. The V gene is TRBV7-3, the J gene TRBJ2-1; 9 positions match TRBD2. The V segment lost 5 bases and the J segment 3 bases; nucleotides outside the gene matches: 8. Germline V gene lookup returns CDR1 SGHTA and CDR2 FQGTGA. The CDR3 loop spans 16 amino acids.

This clonotype showed up many times. The rearrangement uses TRBV9 and TRBJ2-3; 7 bases map to TRBD2. Germline CDR1 is SGDLS and CDR2 is YYNGEE. CDR3 length equals 14 residues. With V trimmed by 4 bases and J by 2 bases, 4 bases remained unmatched. The CDR3, as DNA: TGTGCCAGCAGCTCTAGCGGTCTCACAGATACGCAGTATTTT. Translating it yields CASSSSGLTDTQYF.

This clonotype was detected ten times or more. The V gene is TRBV7-9, the J gene TRBJ1-1; weak D call: TRBD1 (5 bases). This CDR3 contains 17 residues. Germline V gene lookup returns CDR1 SEHNR and CDR2 FQNEAQ (reference sequence). Trimming took off 4 bases at V and 4 bases at J, with 22 bases between the two ends. CDR3 in DNA: TGTGCCAGCAGCTCAAACCGGGACCCCGCATTGGGCACTGAAGCTTTCTTT. Encoded protein: CASSSNRDPALGTEAFF.

This chain connects TRBV7-8 to TRBJ2-7; tentatively, D is TRBD2 (6 bases). The CDR3 sequence is 15 residues long. Germline CDR1 is SGHVS and CDR2 is FQNEAQ. V was shortened by 5 bases and J by 0 bases, with 14 bases between the two germline ends. CDR3 DNA sequence: TGTGCCAGCAGCCCCTATCCCGGGAGCTCCTACGAGCAGTACTTC. It specifies CASSPYPGSSYEQYF.

This chain joins TRBV6-1 and TRBJ2-1; D is possibly TRBD1 (6 bases). Trimming cost V 5 bases and J 1 base, with 21 bases left between them. This CDR3 contains 18 residues. Germline CDR1 is MNHNS and CDR2 is SASEGT. The CDR3 region has the DNA TGTGCCAGCAGTTCACCATTCCTCCCCGGGACATCCTACAATGAGCAGTTCTTC. This encodes CASSSPFLPGTSYNEQFF.

The V and J genes are TRBV20-1 and TRBJ2-7, with TRBD2 as a possible D gene (5 bases). V lost 7 bases, J lost 0 bases, and 16 bases lay in between. Per the germline V gene, CDR1 is DFQATT and CDR2 is SNEGSKA (reference sequence). CDR3 length: 14 residues. The CDR3 protein is CSVPGLANSYEQYF. The CDR3 DNA sequence: TGCAGTGTCCCGGGATTAGCGAACTCCTACGAGCAGTACTTC.

Regarding this clonotype: An end of the junction differs from the germline gene, which may be a read error. J is TRBJ2-7 and V is TRBV7-8, with D uncertain. Per germline, CDR1 SGHVS and CDR2 FQNEAQ. The CDR3 has 14 residues. This CDR3 is CASSPSFGSYEQYF. The CDR3 region has the DNA TGTGCTAGCAGCCCCTCGTTCGGGTCCTACGAGCAGTACTTC.

In its sample, this clonotype was seen a few times. This chain connects TRBV15 to TRBJ2-6; D uncertain. V dropped 1 base and J dropped 0 bases, with 7 bases sitting between them. The CDR3 loop spans 16 amino acids. Germline CDR1 LNHNV, CDR2 YYDKDF (reference sequence). Written as DNA, the CDR3 is TGTGCCACCAGCAGAGTGTTATCCTCTGGGGCCAACGTCCTGACTTTC. It yields the protein CATSRVLSSGANVLTF.

The rearrangement uses TRBV29-1 and TRBJ1-2, with D unclear. This CDR3 has 9 amino acids. Germline V gene data show CDR1 as SQVTM and CDR2 as ANQGSEA. V was clipped by 3 bases and J by 7 bases, with 3 bases between them. CDR3 region: CSVESGYTF. CDR3 coding DNA: TGCAGCGTTGAGAGTGGCTACACCTTC.

This chain connects TRBV10-3 to TRBJ2-1; the match to TRBD2 covers 7 bases. The CDR3 consists of 15 residues. Germline trimming cut 6 bases from V and 1 base from J; bases unmatched to any gene: 6. Germline assignment: CDR1 ENHRY and CDR2 SYGVKD. The CDR3 DNA is TGTGCCATCAGGTCGGGGGGAATTTCCTACAATGAGCAGTTCTTC. This encodes CAIRSGGISYNEQFF.

CDR3: CASSVEGGRSDYGYTF. CDR3 nucleotides: TGTGCCAGCAGCGTAGAAGGGGGTAGGTCGGACTATGGCTACACCTTC. The V call is TRBV9, the J call TRBJ1-2; weak D call: TRBD1 (6 bases). The germline gives CDR1 SGDLS, CDR2 YYNGEE. V was clipped by 0 bases and J by 3 bases, with 15 bases between them. The CDR3 sequence is 16 residues long.

Written as DNA, the CDR3 is TGTGCCAGCAGCTACACTCGGTTCGGGGAGCTGTTTTTT. Amino acids: CASSYTRFGELFF. The rearrangement uses TRBV14 and TRBJ2-2; D is ambiguous. Germline CDR1 SGHDN, CDR2 FVKESK. The CDR3 runs 13 residues. The V end was cut by 5 bases, the J end by 7 bases, with 11 bases between.

In this sample, this clonotype turned up many times. As DNA, the CDR3 is TGCGCCAGCAGCCTTCAGGGGAACACCGGGGAGCTGTTTTTT. Residues: CASSLQGNTGELFF. The rearrangement uses TRBV4-1 and TRBJ2-2; TRBD1 is a possible D gene (5 bases). This CDR3 region has 14 residues. CDR1 and CDR2 from the germline V gene are MGHRA and YSYEKL. The V end lost 4 bases, the J end lost 1 base, and 7 bases lay between the germline ends.

This rearrangement joins TRBV10-2 to TRBJ1-1; TRBD1 matches 9 bases. The CDR3 sequence is 17 residues long. Per germline, CDR1 WSHSY and CDR2 SAAADI. V trimming: 3 bases; J trimming: 1 base; junction bases outside the gene matches: 9. The CDR3, as DNA: TGCGCCAGCAGTGAAAGGACAGGGGTTGGGGGGAACACTGAAGCTTTCTTT. Protein product: CASSERTGVGGNTEAFF.

This clonotype was picked up a small number of times. The chain joins TRBV7-7 to TRBJ2-7; D is unresolved. The V end was cut by 5 bases, the J end by 0 bases, with 14 bases between. CDR1 and CDR2 (germline): SSHAT, FNYEAQ (reference sequence). This CDR3 comprises 15 residues. DNA of the CDR3: TGTGCCAGCAGCCCGTCTCAAGCTAGCTCCTACGAGCAGTACTTC. Translating gives CASSPSQASSYEQYF. Variable domain in full (rest from reference TRBV7-7 and TRBJ2-7): GAGVSQSPRYKVTKRGQDVTLRCDPISSHATLYWYQQALGQGPEFLTYFNYEAQPDKSGLPSDRFSAERPEGSISTLTIQRTEQRDSAMYRCASSPSQASSYEQYFGPGTRLTVT.

The rearrangement links TRBV6-1 to TRBJ2-7; D may be TRBD1 or TRBD2 (6 bases each). In germline, CDR1 is MNHNS, CDR2 SASEGT. V shed 6 bases and J shed 3 bases, with 18 bases lying between them. The CDR3 consists of 15 residues. Here the CDR3 DNA reads TGTGCCAGCAGCGCCTCTCCGGGGGCAGGCTACGAGCAGTACTTC. Translated: CASSASPGAGYEQYF.

The rearrangement joins TRBV7-2 to TRBJ2-5, with D perhaps TRBD1 or TRBD2 (6 bases each). V was trimmed by 5 bases and J by 5 bases, leaving 12 bases between them. Germline lookup yields CDR1 SGHTA and CDR2 FQGNSA. The CDR3 covers 13 residues. The CDR3 protein is CASSLGGWETQYF. The DNA for the CDR3 is TGTGCCAGCAGCCTCGGGGGCTGGGAGACCCAGTACTTC.

This clonotype showed up many times. The V and J genes are TRBV7-8 and TRBJ2-7, with a weak D call TRBD2 (6 bases). Trimming shortened V by 4 bases and J by 0 bases, and 13 bases separated the two germline ends. The CDR3 has 15 amino acids. Germline V gene data show CDR1 as SGHVS and CDR2 as FQNEAQ. CDR3 in DNA: TGTGCCAGCAGCTACCGGGACTTAAGCTCCTACGAGCAGTACTTC. This gives the protein CASSYRDLSSYEQYF.

V and J are TRBV7-8 and TRBJ1-1, with 7 nucleotides matching TRBD1. V lost 5 bases, J lost 6 bases, and 12 bases stayed unmatched. The CDR3 length is 15 residues. In germline, CDR1 is SGHVS, CDR2 FQNEAQ. CDR3 sequence reads: CASSPDGTEGAEAFF. In DNA form, the CDR3 reads TGTGCCAGCAGCCCCGACGGGACAGAGGGCGCTGAAGCTTTCTTT.

This clonotype was found a few times. The gene calls are TRBV7-2 and TRBJ2-5; 10 nucleotides agree with TRBD1. The CDR3 is 15 amino acids. Losses at the gene ends were 3 bases for V and 4 bases for J; bases not matched to a gene: 5. Germline V gene sequence: CDR1 SGHTA, CDR2 FQGNSA. CDR3 nucleotide sequence: TGTGCCAGCAGCTTGCCGGGACAGGGGACAGAGACCCAGTACTTC. Translating it yields CASSLPGQGTETQYF. Variable domain in full (rest from reference TRBV7-2 and TRBJ2-5): GAGVSQSPSNKVTEKGKDVELRCDPISGHTALYWYRQSLGQGLEFLIYFQGNSAPDKSGLPSDRFSAERTGGSVSTLTIQRTQQEDSAVYLCASSLPGQGTETQYFGPGTRLLVL.

The chain uses TRBV20-1 and TRBJ2-1; 15 positions agree with TRBD2. V shed 6 bases and J 9 bases; nucleotides not matched to a gene: 9. The CDR3 totals 15 residues. The V gene's germline CDR1 is DFQATT and CDR2 SNEGSKA (reference sequence). The CDR3 nucleotides are TGCAGTGCCCCCACGGGACTAGCGGGAGGTGGTGAGCAGTTCTTC. Encoded protein: CSAPTGLAGGGEQFF.

This clonotype was recorded many times. The chain carries TRBV7-3 and TRBJ2-7, with D maybe TRBD1 (5 bases). CDR1 is SGHTA, CDR2 FQGTGA, per germline. The V end lost 6 bases, the J end lost 4 bases, and 16 bases lay between the germline ends. The CDR3 is 14 amino acids. The CDR3 nucleotides are TGTGCCAGCAGGGTCGGCAGGGAAATATACGAGCAGTACTTC. This gives the protein CASRVGREIYEQYF.

A word on this clonotype: This may stem from a read error, because a much larger clone lies one nucleotide away. The chain employs TRBV7-9 and TRBJ2-1, with no clear D. The CDR3 has 17 amino acids. Germline V CDR1 and CDR2: SEHNR, FQNEAQ (reference sequence). The CDR3 here is CASSLDQGLSSYNEQLF. Written as DNA, the CDR3 is TGTGCCAGCAGCTTAGATCAAGGTCTGAGCTCCTACAATGAGCAGCTCTTC. Filled out from reference TRBV7-9 and TRBJ2-1, the complete variable domain reads DTGVSQNPRHKITKRGQNVTFRCDPISEHNRLYWYRQTLGQGPEFLTYFQNEAQLEKSRLLSDRFSAERPKGSFSTLEIQRTEQGDSAMYLCASSLDQGLSSYNEQLFGPGTRLTVL.

The V and J genes are TRBV7-3 and TRBJ2-7, with D possibly being TRBD2 (5 bases). The CDR3 consists of 14 residues. Germline V gene data show CDR1 as SGHTA and CDR2 as FQGTGA. Trimming removed 2 bases from V and 3 bases from J, with 11 bases in between. In DNA form, the CDR3 reads TGTGCCAGCAGCTTATCGGTCGGGAACTACGAGCAGTACTTC. The encoded protein is CASSLSVGNYEQYF. Full variable domain (missing parts from reference TRBV7-3 and TRBJ2-7): GAGVSQTPSNKVTEKGKYVELRCDPISGHTALYWYRQSLGQGPEFLIYFQGTGAADDSGLPNDRFFAVRPEGSVSTLKIQRTERGDSAVYLCASSLSVGNYEQYFGPGTRLTVT.

This chain links TRBV2 with TRBJ2-3; D possibly corresponds to TRBD1 (6 bases). CDR3 length equals 13 residues. V lost 7 bases, J lost 0 bases, and 8 bases lay in between. In germline, CDR1 is SNHLY, CDR2 FYNNEI. CDR3 DNA: TGTGCCAGCACAGGGGTCAGCACAGATACGCAGTATTTT. Translating it yields CASTGVSTDTQYF.